This TCR beta chain stems from a study of PD-L1 blockade in urothelial cancer. Study-level background: Investigators checked blood 3 weeks (second dose) and 6 weeks after treatment start. Median T cell yield per blood sample was more than 120,000 cells.

The CDR3 covers 15 residues. Germline assignment: CDR1 LGHNA and CDR2 YNFKEQ. Trimming shortened V by 1 base and J by 7 bases, and 16 bases separated the two germline ends. Only in-frame clones appear in the TCRdb table, and some are missing; sequencing was by immunoSEQ multiplex PCR. The sample lists tens of thousands of clones; approximately 84% were seen once. The clonotype comes from a man in his fifties or sixties with urothelial cancer. Material: PBMCs, obtained around atezolizumab (anti-PD-L1) treatment. This chain connects TRBV4-2 to TRBJ1-2; D possibly corresponds to TRBD1 (6 bases). CDR3 region: CASSQGGQTDRGYTF. CDR3 sequence (DNA): TGTGCCAGCAGCCAAGGGGGGCAGACGGACCGTGGCTACACCTTC.